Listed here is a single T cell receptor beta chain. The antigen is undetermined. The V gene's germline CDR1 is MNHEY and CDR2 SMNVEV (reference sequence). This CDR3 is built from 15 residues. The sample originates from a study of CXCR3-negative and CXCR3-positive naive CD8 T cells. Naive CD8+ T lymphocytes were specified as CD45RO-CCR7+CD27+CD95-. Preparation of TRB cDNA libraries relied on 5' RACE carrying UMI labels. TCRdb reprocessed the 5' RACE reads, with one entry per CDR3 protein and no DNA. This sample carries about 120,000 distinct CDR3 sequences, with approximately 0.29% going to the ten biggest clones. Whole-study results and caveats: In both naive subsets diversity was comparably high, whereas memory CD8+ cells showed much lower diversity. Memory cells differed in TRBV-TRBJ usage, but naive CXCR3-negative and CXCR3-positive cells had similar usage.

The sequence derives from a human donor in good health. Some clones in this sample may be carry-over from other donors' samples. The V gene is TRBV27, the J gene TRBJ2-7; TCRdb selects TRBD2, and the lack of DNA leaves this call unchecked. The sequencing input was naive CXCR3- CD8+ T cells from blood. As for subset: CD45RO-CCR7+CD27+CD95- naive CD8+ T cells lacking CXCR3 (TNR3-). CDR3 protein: CASSLSGLLSYEQYF.